The 31 T cell receptor beta chains listed next were all sequenced from one sample in a study of beta chain features in type 1 diabetes. The investigators reverse transcribed all of the isolated RNA, so they sequenced expressed TCRB transcripts. Assay: immunoSEQ multiplex PCR; the TCRdb copy retains only in-frame clones and omits some. The table has about 150,000 clones, roughly an eighth seen once; the top ten hold about 1.3%. Study observations and caveats: Shortening of TCRB CDR3s, moderate but significant, appeared in all four CD4+ subsets of Type 1 diabetes patients.

No antigen has been assigned to these receptors. Source material: central memory CD4+ T cells from blood. These receptors were taken from a man between 18 and 35 years old with type 1 diabetes.

To note about this clone: A much larger clone differs by one base, so this may be a read error. The chain has TRBV29-1 and TRBJ2-3, with TRBD2 matching over 7 bases. The CDR3 loop spans 15 amino acids. Trimming at V came to 7 bases and at J to 1 base, leaving 11 bases not matched to a gene. CDR1 SQVTM and CDR2 ANQGSEA come from the germline V gene. DNA of the CDR3: TGCAGCGGCTCCCACGGGGGGACTCGCACAGATACGCAGTATTTT. Amino acids: CSGSHGGTRTDTQYF.

This clone occurred a few times. This chain joins TRBV10-3 and TRBJ2-5; the D is unclear. Looked up from germline, CDR1 is ENHRY and CDR2 is SYGVKD. This CDR3 spans 13 amino acids. The V gene lost 0 bases and the J gene lost 4 bases, with 6 bases spanning the gap. In nucleotides, the CDR3 is TGTGCCATCAGTGAGTCGACCCCAGAGACCCAGTACTTC. Protein: CAISESTPETQYF.

This clone was counted ten times or more. The V and J genes are TRBV4-2 and TRBJ1-3; D not certain. CDR1 LGHNA and CDR2 YNFKEQ come from the germline V gene. V lost 0 bases to trimming and J lost 0 bases, with 12 bases between them. The CDR3 loop spans 17 amino acids. The CDR3 reads CASSQERLTLSGNTIYF. CDR3 DNA sequence: TGTGCCAGCAGCCAAGAGAGGCTAACCCTCTCTGGAAACACCATATATTTT.

The V gene is TRBV15, the J gene TRBJ2-2; D ambiguous. The germline V and J ends were trimmed by 0 bases and 6 bases, with 5 bases remaining between them. Germline V gene sequence: CDR1 LNHNV, CDR2 YYDKDF (reference sequence). CDR3 size: 13 residues. The CDR3 protein is CATSRDQAGELFF. The CDR3 DNA reads as TGTGCCACCAGCAGAGATCAGGCCGGGGAGCTGTTTTTT.

This clone has just a few counts. The chain uses TRBV19 and TRBJ2-1, with a possible D match to TRBD2 (5 bases). Trimming shortened V by 5 bases and J by 8 bases, and 19 bases separated the two germline ends. The CDR3 loop spans 15 amino acids. Germline V gives CDR1 LNHDA, CDR2 SQIVND (reference sequence). The CDR3 loop reads CASSRPTKAGHEQFF. The CDR3 DNA sequence: TGTGCCAGTAGTCGGCCGACTAAAGCCGGCCATGAGCAGTTCTTC.

This clone was seen a few times. The chain carries TRBV5-1 and TRBJ2-5, with 7 nucleotides matching TRBD2. Trimming at V came to 4 bases and at J to 5 bases, leaving 11 bases not matched to a gene. Germline V CDR1 and CDR2: SGHRS, YFSETQ. The length of the CDR3 is 15 residues. The CDR3 DNA is TGCGCCAGCAGCCCGGGGGGTACCGGAGGGGAGACCCAGTACTTC. This codes for CASSPGGTGGETQYF.

This chain connects TRBV30 to TRBJ2-1, with 9 bases matching TRBD2. J lost 9 bases, V lost 2 bases, and 14 bases had no gene match. CDR3 size: 16 residues. Germline V gives CDR1 GTSNPN, CDR2 SVGIG (reference sequence). CDR3 residues: CAWSPPEERGVGEQFF. The CDR3 DNA sequence: TGTGCCTGGAGTCCCCCAGAGGAGCGGGGGGTGGGTGAGCAGTTCTTC.

This clone was detected only a few times. V gene TRBV5-1 combines with J gene TRBJ2-1, with D possibly being TRBD2 (6 bases). V lost 3 bases and J lost 5, with 27 bases in between. This CDR3 comprises 19 residues. CDR1 SGHRS and CDR2 YFSETQ come from the germline V gene. CDR3 residues: CASSSPVHKPAEGNNEQFF. DNA for the CDR3: TGCGCCAGCAGCTCGCCCGTACACAAACCGGCGGAGGGTAACAATGAGCAGTTCTTC.

This clone was detected ten times or more. The chain couples TRBV18 to TRBJ2-3, with D possibly being TRBD1 (6 bases). Germline assignment: CDR1 KGHSH and CDR2 LQKENI. Trimming took 0 bases from V and 6 from J, leaving 13 bases between them. The CDR3 length is 15 residues. The CDR3 sequence: CASSPPNSRGDTQYF. In DNA form, the CDR3 reads TGTGCCAGCTCACCACCGAATTCCAGGGGCGATACGCAGTATTTT.

This clone was found a few times. This chain links TRBV7-6 with TRBJ2-3; TRBD1 aligns across 10 bases. V lost 6 bases and J lost 3; bases outside the gene matches: 6. CDR3 length: 15 amino acids. Looked up from germline, CDR1 is SGHVS and CDR2 is FNYEAQ. CDR3 amino acids: CASSHGQGGTDTQYF. For the CDR3, the DNA is TGTGCCAGCAGTCATGGACAGGGGGGTACAGATACGCAGTATTTT.

This chain joins TRBV9 and TRBJ1-1; TRBD1 is a possible D gene (6 bases). The germline V and J ends were trimmed by 7 bases and 11 bases, with 18 bases remaining between them. The CDR3 length is 12 residues. Germline CDR1 reads SGDLS; CDR2 reads YYNGEE. DNA of the CDR3: TGTGCCAGCGGCGGAGCGGGGGCTTGGGCTTTCTTT. It is translated as CASGGAGAWAFF. Full variable domain (rest looked up from reference TRBV9 and TRBJ1-1): DSGVTQTPKHLITATGQRVTLRCSPRSGDLSVYWYQQSLDQGLQFLIQYYNGEERAKGNILERFSAQQFPDLHSELNLSSLELGDSALYFCASGGAGAWAFFGQGTRLTVV.

This clone was counted between two and nine times. This chain connects TRBV5-1 to TRBJ2-5; D remains ambiguous. In germline, CDR1 is SGHRS, CDR2 YFSETQ. This CDR3 spans 16 amino acids. Trimming left V 4 bases short and J 0 bases short, with 16 bases between. For the CDR3, the DNA is TGCGCCAGCAGCCTAAACACCGATGAGTACCAAGAGACCCAGTACTTC. This gives the protein CASSLNTDEYQETQYF.

This clone was observed at least ten times. V usage is TRBV7-2 and J usage is TRBJ2-1; tentatively, D is TRBD1 (6 bases). Germline-derived CDR1 and CDR2 are SGHTA and FQGNSA. V lost 4 bases and J 14 bases, leaving 18 bases between the germline ends. This CDR3 spans 13 amino acids. The CDR3 here is CASSSTKQGDEFF. CDR3 sequence (DNA): TGTGCCAGCAGCTCTACCAAACAGGGAGACGAGTTCTTC.

Only a few counts were recorded for this clone. This rearrangement joins TRBV19 to TRBJ2-7, with D maybe TRBD1 (6 bases). The germline CDR1 and CDR2 sequences are LNHDA and SQIVND (reference sequence). V shed 6 bases and J shed 2 bases, with 17 bases lying between them. The CDR3 is 15 residues long. CDR3 nucleotide sequence: TGTGCCAGTAGCCTGACAGGTCAAACCGCCTACGAGCAGTACTTC. Translating gives CASSLTGQTAYEQYF.

There are a few counts of this clone. This chain connects TRBV28 to TRBJ2-5; 8 nucleotides agree with TRBD2. Trimming at V came to 5 bases and at J to 5 bases, leaving 7 bases not matched to a gene. The CDR3 is 14 residues long. In germline, CDR1 is MDHEN, CDR2 SYDVKM. The CDR3 DNA is TGTGCCAGCAGTCCCCCGGGGGGGCTGGAGACCCAGTACTTC. This gives the protein CASSPPGGLETQYF.

In this sample, this clone turned up many times. V gene TRBV5-1 combines with J gene TRBJ2-3; D remains ambiguous. CDR3 length: 13 residues. Looked up from germline, CDR1 is SGHRS and CDR2 is YFSETQ. The ends were cut back, 5 bases at V and 2 bases at J, with 9 bases in the middle. The CDR3 spells CASRAGFTDTQYF. The CDR3 DNA is TGCGCCAGCAGGGCTGGATTCACAGATACGCAGTATTTT.

The V call is TRBV6-1, the J call TRBJ2-7; D may match TRBD1 or TRBD2 (6 bases each). Germline lookup yields CDR1 MNHNS and CDR2 SASEGT. With 4 bases removed from V and 6 bases from J, the gap between germline ends came to 13 bases. CDR3 length: 13 amino acids. The CDR3 coding sequence is TGTGCCAGCAGTGTTACCAGGGGAGGCGAGCAGTACTTC. Amino acid sequence: CASSVTRGGEQYF.

The chain carries TRBV30 and TRBJ1-1; 9 nucleotides agree with TRBD1. CDR1 is GTSNPN and CDR2 is SVGIG in the germline V gene (reference sequence). The V and J ends lost 3 bases and 4 bases, in that order; junction bases with no gene match: 6. CDR3 length: 14 residues. This CDR3 reads CAWRERDRATEAFF. The CDR3 region has the DNA TGTGCCTGGAGGGAACGGGACAGGGCCACTGAAGCTTTCTTT.

About this clone itself: This sample includes further DNA sequences coding for the same CDR3. The J gene is TRBJ2-3, the V gene TRBV5-4, with TRBD1 as a possible D gene (6 bases). The V gene's germline CDR1 is SGHNT and CDR2 YYREEE (reference sequence). The CDR3 is 16 amino acids. V was cut by 3 bases and J by 1 base, with 15 bases left in between. The CDR3 DNA reads TGTGCCAGCAGCTCTCAGGGGCGAGGCGGCACAGATACGCAGTATTTT. This codes for CASSSQGRGGTDTQYF.

This clone was observed a few times. The chain links TRBV19 to TRBJ2-7, with a weak D call TRBD1 (6 bases). Germline assignment: CDR1 LNHDA and CDR2 SQIVND (reference sequence). This CDR3 contains 13 residues. The germline V and J ends were trimmed by 4 bases and 6 bases, with 13 bases remaining between them. The CDR3 sequence: CASSTQQGFEQYF. The CDR3 DNA reads as TGTGCCAGTAGTACCCAACAGGGTTTCGAGCAGTACTTC.

This clone was observed a few times. V gene TRBV19 combines with J gene TRBJ1-5; the D gene is possibly TRBD1 (6 bases). This CDR3 has 15 residues. Germline lookup yields CDR1 LNHDA and CDR2 SQIVND (reference sequence). V gave up 6 bases and J gave up 2 bases, with 14 bases separating them. The CDR3: CASSLGGSGNQPQHF. The CDR3 DNA follows: TGTGCCAGTAGCCTAGGGGGTAGTGGCAATCAGCCCCAGCATTTT.

This clone occurred many times. The chain uses TRBV4-2 and TRBJ2-1; tentative D call: TRBD2 (6 bases). Germline-derived CDR1 and CDR2 are LGHNA and YNFKEQ. The CDR3 spans 15 residues. Trimming removed 4 bases at V and 5 bases at J, with 15 bases between. The CDR3 loop is CASSPSGSGDNEQFF. The CDR3 DNA sequence: TGTGCCAGCAGCCCTTCCGGGTCGGGAGACAATGAGCAGTTCTTC.

The chain links TRBV29-1 to TRBJ1-5; maybe TRBD1 (5 bases). Trimming took 3 bases from V and 6 from J, leaving 12 bases between them. This CDR3 region has 13 residues. CDR1 SQVTM and CDR2 ANQGSEA come from the germline V gene. The DNA for the CDR3 is TGCAGCGTTGAGACGGGGGGAAGTCAGCCCCAGCATTTT. This gives the protein CSVETGGSQPQHF.

The rearrangement uses TRBV7-9 and TRBJ1-1; no definite D call. CDR3 length equals 13 residues. V lost 5 bases to trimming and J lost 3 bases, with 10 bases between them. Germline V lookup: CDR1 SEHNR, CDR2 FQNEAQ (reference sequence). The CDR3 loop is CASSRLGDTEAFF. The CDR3 DNA follows: TGTGCCAGCAGCCGGTTAGGTGACACTGAAGCTTTCTTT.

This clone was found a few times. The chain employs TRBV9 and TRBJ2-2; D may be TRBD1 (6 bases). This CDR3 comprises 15 residues. Germline V gene data show CDR1 as SGDLS and CDR2 as YYNGEE. Trimming left V 0 bases short and J 1 base short, with 7 bases between. The CDR3 reads CASSVEGQNTGELFF. DNA of the CDR3: TGTGCCAGCAGCGTAGAGGGACAGAACACCGGGGAGCTGTTTTTT.

Only a few counts were recorded for this clone. The rearrangement joins TRBV19 to TRBJ1-2, with no clear D. The V end lost 1 base, the J end lost 5 bases, and 8 bases lay between the germline ends. The germline V gene has CDR1 LNHDA and CDR2 SQIVND (reference sequence). This CDR3 is 13 amino acids long. For the CDR3, the DNA is TGTGCCAGTAGTATAGGGGCTGATTATGGCTACACCTTC. It is translated as CASSIGADYGYTF.

The V call is TRBV7-9, the J call TRBJ1-5; no reliable D call. Deletions cut 2 bases from V and 4 bases from J, with 6 bases between. CDR1 is SEHNR and CDR2 is FQNEAQ in the germline V gene (reference sequence). This CDR3 spans 13 amino acids. CDR3 loop: CASSLKGNQPQHF. The CDR3 coding sequence is TGTGCCAGCAGCTTAAAAGGGAATCAGCCCCAGCATTTT.

This clone has only a few counts. The V gene is TRBV5-1, the J gene TRBJ2-7, with 9 positions matching TRBD2. This CDR3 has 16 amino acids. V dropped 0 bases and J dropped 6; count of bases not matched to a gene: 10. Germline V CDR1 and CDR2: SGHRS, YFSETQ. Here the CDR3 DNA reads TGCGCCAGCAGCTTGGGAGGTTTAGCTAGCGGGGTCGAGCAGTACTTC. Protein sequence: CASSLGGLASGVEQYF.

This clone was observed a few times. The J gene is TRBJ1-6, the V gene TRBV6-5, with a possible D match to TRBD1 (6 bases). Trimming shortened V by 2 bases and J by 9 bases, and 14 bases separated the two germline ends. This CDR3 has 15 amino acids. The germline gives CDR1 MNHEY, CDR2 SVGAGI. The CDR3 spells CASSYGAGDGSPLHF. CDR3 bases: TGTGCCAGCAGTTACGGTGCAGGGGACGGTTCACCCCTCCACTTT.

J is TRBJ2-3 and V is TRBV28, with TRBD2 identical over 7 bases. Germline assignment: CDR1 MDHEN and CDR2 SYDVKM. The CDR3 contains 15 residues. V dropped 6 bases and J dropped 1; count of bases not matched to a gene: 7. The CDR3 DNA sequence: TGTGCCAGCAGACTGCGGGGGACGGGCACAGATACGCAGTATTTT. This encodes CASRLRGTGTDTQYF.

This clone was observed a handful of times. The rearrangement joins TRBV28 to TRBJ1-2; TRBD1 matches at 7 bases. The junction had 9 bases not matched to a gene; V was cut back by 6 bases and J by 2 bases. Per germline, CDR1 MDHEN and CDR2 SYDVKM. The CDR3 covers 15 residues. The DNA for the CDR3 is TGTGCCAGCAGACTCCGGGACAGCCCAAACTATGGCTACACCTTC. Translated: CASRLRDSPNYGYTF.